Shown below are 9 T cell receptor beta chains from a single sample sequenced in a study of control samples from healthy donors and cancer patients (dated by TCRdb to about 2020). The library was obtained by the immunoSEQ multiplex PCR assay. Sourced from immuneACCESS, this table was stored by TCRdb with only in-frame sequences that have V and J called. A share of the clones is absent; for the studies checked, an unresolved V gene accounts for under half, and the remainder has no known explanation. This sample comprises 150,000 to 190,000 clones, roughly 92% of them detected only once. 2% to 2.5% of the sample is taken by the ten largest. Sequenced material: blood. These TCRs come from a middle-aged man in good health.

This chain uses TRBV18 with TRBJ1-1; unclear D gene. The V end lost 0 bases, the J end lost 5 bases, and 16 bases lay between the germline ends. Germline CDR1 reads KGHSH; CDR2 reads LQKENI. This CDR3 has 16 residues. The chain's CDR3 is CASSPPVRVRETEAFF. The DNA for the CDR3 is TGTGCCAGCTCACCACCGGTGAGGGTAAGGGAGACTGAAGCTTTCTTT.

This chain's CDR3 is CATSEGMGLRNEQFF. The DNA of the CDR3 is TGTGCCACCAGCGAGGGAATGGGACTTCGAAATGAGCAGTTCTTC. The V and J genes are TRBV15 and TRBJ2-1, with a weak D call TRBD2 (6 bases). V lost 5 bases, J lost 7 bases, and 18 bases lay in between. This CDR3 has 15 amino acids. Per the germline V gene, CDR1 is LNHNV and CDR2 is YYDKDF (reference sequence).

This chain uses TRBV6-5 with TRBJ2-1; 8 nucleotides match TRBD2. Germline assignment: CDR1 MNHEY and CDR2 SVGAGI. The V gene end was trimmed by 0 bases and the J gene end by 4 bases; junction bases not matched to a gene: 5. The CDR3 sequence is 16 residues long. The CDR3 DNA reads as TGTGCCAGCAGTTACTCGAGCGGGAGCGGGTACAATGAGCAGTTCTTC. It specifies CASSYSSGSGYNEQFF.

The chain is built from TRBV11-3 and TRBJ2-3; perhaps TRBD2 as D (6 bases). CDR3 size: 15 residues. Germline V gene sequence: CDR1 SGHNT, CDR2 YENEEA. V was shortened by 5 bases and J by 4 bases, with 16 bases between the two germline ends. The CDR3 is CASSLTGVGADTQYF. The CDR3 region has the DNA TGTGCCAGCAGCCTGACGGGGGTGGGGGCAGATACGCAGTATTTT.

V gene TRBV15 combines with J gene TRBJ2-3; D uncertain. Germline values: CDR1 LNHNV, CDR2 YYDKDF (reference sequence). The CDR3 runs 15 residues. The ends were cut back, 1 base at V and 0 bases at J, with 8 bases in the middle. CDR3 sequence reads: CATSRAGSSTDTQYF. The CDR3, as DNA: TGTGCCACCAGCAGAGCAGGATCTAGCACAGATACGCAGTATTTT.

The sample holds one count of this clone. V usage is TRBV3-1 (or the pseudogene TRBV3-2) and J usage is TRBJ1-5, with D unclear. V was shortened by 0 bases and J by 0 bases, with 6 bases between the two germline ends. Germline loops: CDR1 LGHDT, CDR2 YNNKEL (reference sequence). The CDR3 extends over 15 amino acids. The CDR3 sequence: CASSQDGHSNQPQHF. In DNA form, the CDR3 reads TGTGCCAGCAGCCAAGACGGTCATAGCAATCAGCCCCAGCATTTT.

The chain links TRBV7-8 to TRBJ2-1; 10 positions match TRBD2. V gave up 8 bases and J gave up 1 base; unmatched junction bases: 5. Germline V lookup: CDR1 SGHVS, CDR2 FQNEAQ. This CDR3 comprises 15 residues. The CDR3 protein is CASGGLAKSYNEQFF. In DNA, the CDR3 is TGTGCCAGCGGGGGACTAGCGAAATCCTACAATGAGCAGTTCTTC.

This rearrangement joins TRBV14 to TRBJ2-1; TRBD2 agrees at 8 bases. The CDR3 covers 15 residues. Germline V gene lookup returns CDR1 SGHDN and CDR2 FVKESK. After removal of 0 bases from V and 7 bases from J, the junction contained 5 bases not matched to a gene. The CDR3 DNA is TGTGCCAGCAGCCAAGATGCGGGAGGTGTTAATGAGCAGTTCTTC. This sequence encodes CASSQDAGGVNEQFF.

The V call is TRBV5-5, the J call TRBJ1-2; D is unclear. CDR3 size: 13 residues. Germline V gene lookup returns CDR1 SGHKS and CDR2 YYEKEE (reference sequence). Trimming removed 1 base from V and 10 bases from J, with 14 bases in between. The CDR3 spells CASSLLLTAYYTF. The CDR3 DNA is TGTGCCAGCAGCTTGCTCCTGACGGCCTACTACACCTTC.